Included here is one TCR beta chain sequence, with context. The antigen remains undetermined. TCRdb's table, derived via immunoSEQ multiplex PCR, lists solely in-frame clones and lacks some. The profile shows fewer than 300,000 clones, approximately 87% of them singletons. The sample is drawn from a study of cytomegalovirus exposure and HLA in healthy donors. Turning to the study itself: Later analysis reported that the 110 or so validation repertoires shared the platform of the 600 to 750 first-cohort repertoires. Whole-study results and caveats: First-cohort TCR clusters tended to co-occur in the 90 to 150 validation repertoires, a later analysis found. Most TCR sequences showed up rarely, but some public TCRs showed up in many donors. The study recorded 160 or so TCR beta chains that were cytomegalovirus-associated.

This CDR3 has 14 residues. Trimming removed 5 bases at V and 2 bases at J, with 10 bases between. In germline, CDR1 is MDHEN, CDR2 SYDVKM. The clonotype comes from a woman aged 18 to 35 in good health and CMV-seronegative. Sequencing was carried out using PBMCs. The rearrangement uses TRBV28 and TRBJ1-5; maybe TRBD1 (6 bases). The CDR3 coding sequence is TGTGCCAGCAGTGGGGACATAGGCAATCAGCCCCAGCATTTT. It codes for CASSGDIGNQPQHF.